These 5 T cell receptor beta chains share one sample of origin, sequenced in a study of response to subunit inactivated influenza vaccine. TCRdb processed the RT-PCR reads anew with MiXCR; each CDR3 protein has one entry. The data contain hundreds of thousands of distinct CDR3 sequences, more than 15% of them singletons. Sequencing was performed on PBMCs from blood, taken roughly 12 days after vaccination. These receptors were collected from a man aged 50 to 60 who received an inactivated influenza vaccine.

The CDR3: CASSIAASYNEQFF. The CDR3 bases are TGTGCCAGTAGTATTGCGGCATCCTACAATGAGCAGTTCTTC. The rearrangement links TRBV19 to TRBJ2-1; D is undetermined. V was trimmed by 3 bases and J by 1 base, leaving 7 bases between them. The CDR3 is 14 amino acids. Germline CDR1 LNHDA, CDR2 SQIVND (reference sequence).

This clonotype was observed a handful of times. J is TRBJ1-1 and V is TRBV10-3; a weak D match, TRBD1 (6 bases). The CDR3 length is 16 residues. V was shortened by 3 bases and J by 6 bases, with 20 bases between the two germline ends. Germline V gene lookup returns CDR1 ENHRY and CDR2 SYGVKD. The CDR3 loop reads CAISEQGSPGGAEAFF. CDR3 nucleotide sequence: TGTGCCATCAGTGAACAGGGTAGTCCAGGCGGGGCTGAAGCTTTCTTT.

This clonotype was seen at least ten times. The chain employs TRBV7-2 and TRBJ1-5, with TRBD1 matching over 7 bases. Germline-derived CDR1 and CDR2 are SGHTA and FQGNSA. J was trimmed by 5 bases and V by 4 bases; bases with no gene match: 8. This CDR3 comprises 15 residues. The chain's CDR3 is CASSSSSGQHQPQHF. As DNA, the CDR3 is TGTGCCAGCAGCTCGTCTTCGGGACAGCATCAGCCCCAGCATTTT. Combining the CDR3 with reference TRBV7-2 and TRBJ1-5 gives the whole variable domain GAGVSQSPSNKVTEKGKDVELRCDPISGHTALYWYRQSLGQGLEFLIYFQGNSAPDKSGLPSDRFSAERTGGSVSTLTIQRTQQEDSAVYLCASSSSSGQHQPQHFGDGTRLSIL.

The rearrangement links TRBV20-1 to TRBJ2-2; no firm D call. This CDR3 contains 13 residues. Trimming removed 2 bases at V and 4 bases at J, with 8 bases between. Germline V gene lookup returns CDR1 DFQATT and CDR2 SNEGSKA (reference sequence). The CDR3 loop is CSARSVVTGELFF. CDR3 bases: TGCAGTGCTAGATCTGTAGTCACCGGGGAGCTGTTTTTT.

This clonotype turned up a few times. This chain joins TRBV6-2 or TRBV6-3 and TRBJ1-6; no clear D. The CDR3 loop spans 16 amino acids. V lost 0 bases to trimming and J lost 3 bases, with 9 bases between them. From germline, CDR1 is MNHEY and CDR2 SVGEGT. This CDR3 is CASSYSTRIYNSPLHF. The DNA for the CDR3 is TGTGCCAGCAGTTACTCGACGAGAATCTATAATTCACCCCTCCACTTT.